These 29 T cell receptor beta chains were all obtained from the same sample, sequenced in a study of T cell repertoires in cytomegalovirus infection. Their antigen targets remain unknown. TCRdb fed the reads into MiXCR, producing one record per CDR3 protein. Counted here are tens of thousands of distinct CDR3 sequences, more than 20% occurring once; the ten biggest clones make up about 50%. The specimen was CD8+ T cells from cultured PBMCs, collected from culture after CMV antigen stimulation. These receptors all stem from a human donor in good health (CMV status not recorded). Some clones in this sample may be carry-over from other donors' samples.

Of note for this clonotype: This clone may be a read error of a much larger clone one base away. The chain is built from TRBV4-1 and TRBJ2-1; D remains unclear. The CDR3 has 12 residues. In germline, CDR1 is MGHRA, CDR2 YSYEKL. Trimming took off 0 bases at V and 5 bases at J, with 2 bases between the two ends. For the CDR3, the DNA is TGCGCCAGCAGCCAAGACGACAATGAGCAGTTCTTC. Amino acids: CASSQDDNEQFF.

The chain uses TRBV20-1 and TRBJ1-5; D possibly corresponds to TRBD1 (5 bases). V lost 1 base, J lost 4 bases, and 14 bases lay in between. CDR1 and CDR2 from the germline V gene are DFQATT and SNEGSKA (reference sequence). CDR3 length: 15 residues. The CDR3 region has the DNA TGCAGTGCTAGAGCTTCCAGGGTAGGGAATCAGCCCCAGCATTTT. This codes for CSARASRVGNQPQHF.

In its sample, this clonotype was seen a few times. This chain links TRBV27 with TRBJ2-5, with D unclear. The CDR3 runs 14 residues. The V end was cut by 2 bases, the J end by 5 bases, with 12 bases between. Per the germline V gene, CDR1 is MNHEY and CDR2 is SMNVEV (reference sequence). The DNA for the CDR3 is TGTGCCAGCAGTTTAAAGGGAAGACGGGAGACCCAGTACTTC. It yields the protein CASSLKGRRETQYF.

As concerns this clonotype: A much more abundant neighbour one base away suggests this may be a read error. This chain uses TRBV6-4 with TRBJ2-2; no clear D. Germline lookup yields CDR1 MRHNA and CDR2 SNTAGT. Trimming shortened V by 6 bases and J by 1 base, and 15 bases separated the two germline ends. The CDR3 runs to 16 residues. This CDR3 is CASSESPEWNTGELFF. The CDR3 coding sequence is TGTGCCAGCAGCGAAAGCCCGGAGTGGAACACCGGGGAGCTGTTTTTT.

This sequence joins TRBV12-3 or TRBV12-4 and TRBJ2-7, with 9 bases aligning to TRBD1. V shed 3 bases, J shed 5 bases, and the junction held 5 bases outside the gene matches. The CDR3 consists of 14 residues. CDR3: CASSFSTGGHEQYF. In DNA, the CDR3 is TGTGCCAGCAGTTTTTCCACAGGGGGCCACGAGCAGTACTTC.

The V gene is TRBV9, the J gene TRBJ2-2, with a possible D match to TRBD1 (6 bases). The CDR3 runs 16 residues. V lost 4 bases to trimming and J lost 6 bases, with 19 bases between them. In germline, CDR1 is SGDLS, CDR2 YYNGEE. CDR3 sequence reads: CASSPRQEVGPGELFF. CDR3 sequence (DNA): TGTGCCAGCAGCCCCCGACAGGAAGTCGGCCCCGGGGAGCTGTTTTTT. Variable domain in full (rest from reference TRBV9 and TRBJ2-2): DSGVTQTPKHLITATGQRVTLRCSPRSGDLSVYWYQQSLDQGLQFLIQYYNGEERAKGNILERFSAQQFPDLHSELNLSSLELGDSALYFCASSPRQEVGPGELFFGEGSRLTVL.

This clonotype appeared many times. The chain is built from TRBV7-2 and TRBJ2-1, with TRBD2 identical over 8 bases. Germline CDR1 is SGHTA and CDR2 is FQGNSA. The CDR3 is 17 amino acids. V was clipped by 4 bases and J by 10 bases; unmatched bases: 18. The CDR3 sequence: CASSSGPPPSGTREQFF. CDR3 nucleotides: TGTGCCAGCAGCTCAGGCCCCCCCCCCTCCGGGACTAGAGAGCAGTTCTTC.

This rearrangement joins TRBV20-1 to TRBJ1-5; 7 nucleotides agree with TRBD1. The length of the CDR3 is 16 residues. CDR1 and CDR2 from the germline V gene are DFQATT and SNEGSKA (reference sequence). The ends lost 7 bases at V and 5 bases at J; junction bases unmatched: 17. CDR3 in DNA: TGCAGTGGGGAGGAGACAGGGACTTCAACGGATCAGCCCCAGCATTTT. It is translated as CSGEETGTSTDQPQHF.

This clonotype was recorded at least ten times. The chain is built from TRBV6-1 and TRBJ1-2; D may be TRBD1 (5 bases). V lost 5 bases and J 2 bases, leaving 12 bases between the germline ends. The CDR3 covers 14 residues. Germline V gene data show CDR1 as MNHNS and CDR2 as SASEGT. The DNA of the CDR3 is TGTGCCAGCAGTCCCAGGGTCAGGAACTATGGCTACACCTTC. Encoded protein: CASSPRVRNYGYTF.

The V gene is TRBV6-5, the J gene TRBJ1-4; the D gene is possibly TRBD1 (5 bases). CDR1 is MNHEY and CDR2 is SVGAGI in the germline V gene. This CDR3 contains 15 residues. Trimming took 0 bases from V and 8 from J, leaving 13 bases between them. As DNA, the CDR3 is TGTGCCAGCAGTTACTCGAGTGTCGAGGGGGAAAAACTGTTTTTT. It specifies CASSYSSVEGEKLFF.

This clonotype was counted between two and nine times. This chain uses TRBV7-9 with TRBJ2-3; TRBD1 or TRBD2 may be the D gene (5 bases each). Trimming pared 5 bases from V and 7 bases from J, leaving 16 bases between. CDR1 is SEHNR and CDR2 is FQNEAQ in the germline V gene (reference sequence). The CDR3 sequence is 14 residues long. The CDR3 coding sequence is TGTGCCAGCAGCCCTGGGACCCAACGGAATACGCAGTATTTT. Translating it yields CASSPGTQRNTQYF.

This rearrangement joins TRBV11-2 to TRBJ2-7; no clear D gene. The CDR3 spans 12 residues. Looked up from germline, CDR1 is SGHAT and CDR2 is FQNNGV. Trimming left V 3 bases short and J 6 bases short, with 9 bases between. CDR3 in amino acids: CASSLAPFEQYF. The DNA for the CDR3 is TGTGCCAGCAGCTTGGCGCCTTTCGAGCAGTACTTC.

This clonotype was seen many times. V and J are TRBV7-6 and TRBJ2-3; TRBD1 agrees at 9 bases. The CDR3 has 15 amino acids. V trimming: 3 bases; J trimming: 4 bases; junction bases outside the gene matches: 5. Germline V lookup: CDR1 SGHVS, CDR2 FNYEAQ. The chain's CDR3 is CASSFSTGGADTQYF. The DNA for the CDR3 is TGTGCCAGCAGCTTCTCCACAGGGGGCGCAGATACGCAGTATTTT.

This clonotype was found many times. This rearrangement joins TRBV7-2 to TRBJ2-7, with 10 bases matching TRBD1. The junction had 12 bases not matched to a gene; V was cut back by 9 bases and J by 7 bases. Germline V gives CDR1 SGHTA, CDR2 FQGNSA. This CDR3 has 14 amino acids. For the CDR3, the DNA is TGTGCCAGGGGGACGGGACAGGGGATGCGGGAGCAGTACTTC. This translates into CARGTGQGMREQYF.

This clonotype was found many times. The rearrangement links TRBV6-5 to TRBJ1-6; the D is unclear. Germline-derived CDR1 and CDR2 are MNHEY and SVGAGI. V was shortened by 0 bases and J by 0 bases, with 9 bases between the two germline ends. The CDR3 is made up of 17 amino acids. For the CDR3, the DNA is TGTGCCAGCAGTTACTCGGCCATAAGCTCCTATAATTCACCCCTCCACTTT. Translating gives CASSYSAISSYNSPLHF.

The chain has TRBV6-1 and TRBJ1-6, with D uncertain. The germline V gene has CDR1 MNHNS and CDR2 SASEGT. The CDR3 has 15 amino acids. Deletions cut 1 base from V and 6 bases from J, with 10 bases between. The CDR3 region has the DNA TGTGCCAGCAGTGAAGGACGAAACGGTAATTCACCCCTCCACTTT. Translation gives CASSEGRNGNSPLHF.

This clonotype was detected ten times or more. The chain is built from TRBV29-1 and TRBJ1-2; a weak D match, TRBD1 (5 bases). In germline, CDR1 is SQVTM, CDR2 ANQGSEA. The CDR3 has 15 amino acids. V lost 2 bases and J 2 bases, leaving 15 bases between the germline ends. The CDR3 here is CSVENWGSSNYGYTF. Here the CDR3 DNA reads TGCAGCGTTGAAAATTGGGGCTCCTCCAACTATGGCTACACCTTC.

This clonotype was observed a few times. This chain joins TRBV12-3 or TRBV12-4 and TRBJ2-1; 10 positions match TRBD2. V was clipped by 7 bases and J by 1 base; unmatched bases: 7. This CDR3 has 16 amino acids. Here the CDR3 reads CASKSASGSSYNEQFF. DNA of the CDR3: TGTGCCAGCAAAAGTGCTAGCGGGAGTTCCTACAATGAGCAGTTCTTC.

The V and J genes are TRBV7-9 and TRBJ2-1; 8 nucleotides line up with TRBD1. CDR1 is SEHNR, CDR2 FQNEAQ, per germline (reference sequence). V lost 5 bases and J lost 4; bases outside the gene matches: 10. The CDR3 is 16 residues long. CDR3 nucleotides: TGTGCCAGCAGCCCACAGGGGGACAGGTTGTACAATGAGCAGTTCTTC. Amino acid sequence: CASSPQGDRLYNEQFF.

V is TRBV4-3 and J is TRBJ2-7; no clear D gene. The CDR3 consists of 14 residues. The ends were cut back, 4 bases at V and 3 bases at J, with 13 bases in the middle. In germline, CDR1 is LGHNA, CDR2 YSLEER. The CDR3: CASSPDHTIYEQYF. The CDR3 coding sequence is TGCGCCAGCAGCCCAGACCACACAATCTACGAGCAGTACTTC.

This clonotype was seen ten or more times. CDR3 sequence (DNA): TGTGCCAGCAGTAGTGGGGACAGGGGAGGTCAGTTCTTC. It yields the protein CASSSGDRGGQFF. The chain employs TRBV27 and TRBJ2-1, with 10 bases aligning to TRBD1. V shed 5 bases and J 13 bases; nucleotides not matched to a gene: 8. This CDR3 is built from 13 residues. The germline V gene has CDR1 MNHEY and CDR2 SMNVEV (reference sequence).

The chain uses TRBV10-3 and TRBJ1-2, with 7 bases that match TRBD1. Germline loops: CDR1 ENHRY, CDR2 SYGVKD. The CDR3 is 15 residues long. J was trimmed by 1 base and V by 6 bases; bases with no gene match: 8. CDR3 sequence reads: CAIRLTGKNNYGYTF. The CDR3 DNA reads TGTGCCATCAGGCTGACAGGGAAAAATAACTATGGCTACACCTTC.

This rearrangement joins TRBV7-9 to TRBJ1-2, with a possible D match to TRBD1 (5 bases). The CDR3 sequence is 16 residues long. Germline V gives CDR1 SEHNR, CDR2 FQNEAQ (reference sequence). Trimming took 5 bases from V and 0 from J, leaving 16 bases between them. CDR3 region: CASSNTGTAANYGYTF. Here the CDR3 DNA reads TGTGCCAGCAGCAATACCGGGACTGCAGCTAACTATGGCTACACCTTC. The variable domain in full, completed from reference TRBV7-9 and TRBJ1-2, reads DTGVSQNPRHKITKRGQNVTFRCDPISEHNRLYWYRQTLGQGPEFLTYFQNEAQLEKSRLLSDRFSAERPKGSFSTLEIQRTEQGDSAMYLCASSNTGTAANYGYTFGSGTRLTVV.

In this sample, this clonotype turned up once. The CDR3 region is CASRPQGASSTDTQYF. In DNA form, the CDR3 reads TGTGCCAGTAGACCTCAGGGCGCCTCTAGCACAGATACGCAGTATTTT. J is TRBJ2-3 and V is TRBV19, with D possibly matching TRBD1 (5 bases). The germline CDR1 and CDR2 sequences are LNHDA and SQIVND (reference sequence). V shed 6 bases and J shed 0 bases, with 16 bases lying between them. The CDR3 has 16 amino acids.

This chain joins TRBV2 and TRBJ1-5; D remains unclear. CDR1 and CDR2 from the germline V gene are SNHLY and FYNNEI. V dropped 7 bases and J dropped 4 bases, with 8 bases sitting between them. The CDR3 is 12 amino acids. CDR3 sequence: CASKGNNQPQHF. DNA for the CDR3: TGTGCCAGCAAGGGCAATAATCAGCCCCAGCATTTT.

This clonotype came up many times. The chain uses TRBV7-2 and TRBJ2-7, with D possibly TRBD2 on 5 matching bases. CDR3 length: 15 residues. V was shortened by 8 bases and J by 6 bases, with 23 bases between the two germline ends. CDR1 and CDR2 from the germline V gene are SGHTA and FQGNSA. The chain's CDR3 is CASSLGAGGGREQYF. Written as DNA, the CDR3 is TGTGCCAGCTCCCTTGGCGCCGGTGGCGGGCGCGAGCAGTACTTC.

V usage is TRBV28 and J usage is TRBJ2-7, with 9 positions matching TRBD1. Germline V CDR1 and CDR2: MDHEN, SYDVKM. J was trimmed by 1 base and V by 6 bases; bases with no gene match: 7. There are 15 residues in the CDR3. Written as DNA, the CDR3 is TGTGCCAGCAGATCGGCAGGGACAGGGTCCTACGAGCAGTACTTC. Its translation: CASRSAGTGSYEQYF.

The genes are TRBV29-1 and TRBJ2-2; D possibly matches TRBD1 or TRBD2 (6 bases each). Germline V CDR1 and CDR2: SQVTM, ANQGSEA. The CDR3 extends over 15 amino acids. Trimming removed 0 bases at V and 5 bases at J, with 13 bases between. The CDR3 here is CSVEDGGFGTGELFF. Written as DNA, the CDR3 is TGCAGCGTTGAAGACGGGGGCTTCGGGACCGGGGAGCTGTTTTTT.

This chain connects TRBV6-5 to TRBJ2-5, with TRBD1 identical over 12 bases. Per the germline V gene, CDR1 is MNHEY and CDR2 is SVGAGI. This CDR3 has 16 residues. V lost 5 bases, J lost 4 bases, and 8 bases stayed unmatched. In nucleotides, the CDR3 is TGTGCCAGCAGTGCGACCGGGACAGGGGGCGCAGAGACCCAGTACTTC. It encodes CASSATGTGGAETQYF.